This TCR beta chain was identified during a study of regulatory and conventional T cells in RAG deficiency. The sorted conventional CD4+ T cells were CD25-low and CD127-high, with genomic DNA sequenced. Libraries were prepared by immunoSEQ multiplex PCR; TCRdb keeps only in-frame clonotypes and omits some of them. This table holds approximately 21,000 clones, 95% to 96% found once. The CDR3 runs to 13 residues. V trimming: 3 bases; J trimming: 8 bases; junction bases outside the gene matches: 5. Germline assignment: CDR1 SGHRS and CDR2 YFSETQ. These data are also associated with another study on regulatory T cells. That investigation notes: The primer mix had 52 TRBV and 13 TRBJ primers.

The receptor's source is a human donor in good health. V is TRBV5-1 and J is TRBJ1-1; 9 bases map to TRBD1. Sequencing was carried out using CD25- CD4+ T cells sorted from blood. The CDR3 loop reads CASSSGQGEEAFF. The CDR3 DNA reads TGCGCCAGCAGCTCGGGACAGGGTGAGGAAGCTTTCTTT.